The next 8 T cell receptor beta chains were all read from a single sample in a study of T cell responses to AZD1222 COVID-19 vaccine. Generated by immunoSEQ multiplex PCR, the TCRdb table keeps only in-frame clones and is missing some. Among around 99,000 clones listed, more than 80% were seen once. Sample: peripheral blood, taken on day 0 of AZD1222 vaccination. The source of these receptors is an adult in good health.

This rearrangement joins TRBV5-8 to TRBJ1-2; D remains unclear. V lost 4 bases and J lost 4, with 14 bases in between. Looked up from germline, CDR1 is SGHTS and CDR2 is YDEGEE. This CDR3 is built from 14 residues. The CDR3 bases are TGTGCCAGCAGCGCCAGGATTAATAGCTATGGCTACACCTTC. Amino acids: CASSARINSYGYTF.

The chain carries TRBV19 and TRBJ2-7; 8 bases map to TRBD1. The length of the CDR3 is 15 residues. CDR1 and CDR2 from the germline V gene are LNHDA and SQIVND (reference sequence). V lost 6 bases, J lost 3 bases, and 10 bases stayed unmatched. DNA for the CDR3: TGTGCCAGTAGGAGGGGACAGGTGGGCGGCTACGAGCAGTACTTC. It translates to CASRRGQVGGYEQYF.

J is TRBJ2-7 and V is TRBV5-4, with D perhaps given as TRBD1 or TRBD2 (5 bases each). Germline CDR1 and CDR2: SGHNT and YYREEE (reference sequence). CDR3 length equals 13 residues. Deletions cut 7 bases from V and 2 bases from J, with 13 bases between. The CDR3 protein is CASSGTLTYEQYF. The CDR3 DNA follows: TGTGCCAGCTCCGGGACCCTGACCTACGAGCAGTACTTC.

The chain has TRBV29-1 and TRBJ2-7, with D possibly TRBD1 on 7 matching bases. V lost 3 bases and J 2 bases, leaving 14 bases between the germline ends. The CDR3 consists of 14 residues. The germline V gene encodes CDR1 SQVTM and CDR2 ANQGSEA. The CDR3 loop is CSVERDSVTYEQYF. CDR3 coding DNA: TGCAGCGTTGAGCGGGACAGCGTTACCTACGAGCAGTACTTC.

The chain is built from TRBV4-2 and TRBJ1-1; TRBD1 matches at 9 bases. Germline V gene data show CDR1 as LGHNA and CDR2 as YNFKEQ. Trimming cost V 2 bases and J 0 bases; bases outside gene matches: 1. There are 15 residues in the CDR3. CDR3 in amino acids: CASSQRDRVNTEAFF. Here the CDR3 DNA reads TGTGCCAGCAGCCAACGGGACAGGGTGAACACTGAAGCTTTCTTT.

The chain joins TRBV7-9 to TRBJ2-7; 8 bases agree with TRBD1. Germline assignment: CDR1 SEHNR and CDR2 FQNEAQ (reference sequence). The CDR3 runs 14 residues. V lost 5 bases and J lost 2; bases outside the gene matches: 5. CDR3 DNA: TGTGCCAGCAGCGTTTCAGGGGGCCCCTACGAGCAGTACTTC. Protein product: CASSVSGGPYEQYF.

The J gene is TRBJ2-7, the V gene TRBV3-1 (or the pseudogene TRBV3-2); D could derive from TRBD1 or TRBD2 (5 bases each). This CDR3 is 17 amino acids long. CDR1 LGHDT and CDR2 YNNKEL come from the germline V gene (reference sequence). Trimming pared 3 bases from V and 0 bases from J, leaving 18 bases between. The CDR3 DNA sequence: TGTGCCAGCAGCCACCTACCCGGGGCCTCGAGCTCCTACGAGCAGTACTTC. It specifies CASSHLPGASSSYEQYF.

The J gene is TRBJ1-5, the V gene TRBV28; no clear D gene. This CDR3 region has 13 residues. Between the trimmed V and J ends, which lost 10 bases and 11 bases, there was a span of 21 bases. The germline V gene has CDR1 MDHEN and CDR2 SYDVKM. CDR3 amino acids: CATRPGGLESQHF. The CDR3, as DNA: TGTGCCACCCGGCCGGGAGGGTTGGAGTCCCAGCATTTT.